Here is one T cell receptor (beta chain) with its context. This CDR3 region has 15 residues. Germline V CDR1 and CDR2: LNHDA, SQIVND (reference sequence). With V trimmed by 3 bases and J by 5 bases, 6 bases remained unmatched. Vbeta (60) and Jbeta (13) primers were used in the PCR. Some clones are missing from TCRdb's copy, which holds only in-frame ones; the method was immunoSEQ multiplex PCR. This table has roughly 110,000 clones, about 80% appearing once. These data originate in a study of cytomegalovirus exposure and HLA in healthy donors. Sequenced input: PBMCs. The clonotype comes from a man aged 25-45 years in good health and CMV-seronegative. This chain uses TRBV19 with TRBJ2-1; 8 bases fit TRBD2. CDR3 sequence (DNA): TGTGCCAGTAGTATGTGGAGCGGGAGAAACAATGAGCAGTTCTTC. It encodes CASSMWSGRNNEQFF. Complete variable domain (other parts from reference TRBV19 and TRBJ2-1): DGGITQSPKYLFRKEGQNVTLSCEQNLNHDAMYWYRQDPGQGLRLIYYSQIVNDFQKGDIAEGYSVSREKKESFPLTVTSAQKNPTAFYLCASSMWSGRNNEQFFGPGTRLTVL.